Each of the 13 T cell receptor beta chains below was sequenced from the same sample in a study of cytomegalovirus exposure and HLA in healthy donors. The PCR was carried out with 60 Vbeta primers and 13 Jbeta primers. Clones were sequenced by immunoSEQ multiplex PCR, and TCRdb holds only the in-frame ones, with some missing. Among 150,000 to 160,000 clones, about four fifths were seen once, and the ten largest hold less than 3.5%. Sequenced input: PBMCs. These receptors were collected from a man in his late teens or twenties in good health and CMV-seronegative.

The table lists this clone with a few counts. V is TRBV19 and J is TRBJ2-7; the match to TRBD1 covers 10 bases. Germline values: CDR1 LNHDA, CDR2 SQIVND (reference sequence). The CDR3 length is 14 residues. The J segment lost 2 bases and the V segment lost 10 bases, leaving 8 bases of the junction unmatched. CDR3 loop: CATSSGTGAYEQYV. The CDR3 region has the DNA TGTGCCACGTCCTCCGGGACAGGGGCCTACGAGCAGTACGTC.

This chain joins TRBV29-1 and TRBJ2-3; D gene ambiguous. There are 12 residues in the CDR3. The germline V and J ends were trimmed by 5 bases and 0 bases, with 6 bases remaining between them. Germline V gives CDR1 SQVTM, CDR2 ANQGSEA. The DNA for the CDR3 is TGCAGCGTTCAACAGAGCACAGATACGCAGTATTTT. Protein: CSVQQSTDTQYF.

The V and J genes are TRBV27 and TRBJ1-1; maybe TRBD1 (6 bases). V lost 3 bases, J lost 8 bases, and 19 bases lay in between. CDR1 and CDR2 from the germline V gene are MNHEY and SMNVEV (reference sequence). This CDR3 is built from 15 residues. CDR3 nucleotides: TGTGCCAGCAGTTTCGGCGGTGGTTTTACAGGGGAAGCTTTCTTT. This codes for CASSFGGGFTGEAFF.

CDR3 residues: CASSDLLAGLRHLSTDTQYF. As DNA, the CDR3 is TGTGCCAGCAGTGATCTTCTAGCGGGGCTACGACACCTTAGCACAGATACGCAGTATTTT. This chain connects TRBV2 to TRBJ2-3, with 9 positions matching TRBD2. After removal of 3 bases from V and 0 bases from J, the junction contained 16 bases not matched to a gene. The CDR3 extends over 20 amino acids. Per the germline V gene, CDR1 is SNHLY and CDR2 is FYNNEI.

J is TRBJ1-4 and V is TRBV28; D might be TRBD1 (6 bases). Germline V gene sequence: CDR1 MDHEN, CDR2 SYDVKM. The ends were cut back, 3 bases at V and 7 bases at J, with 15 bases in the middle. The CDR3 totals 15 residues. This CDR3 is CASSFRVQGGEKLFF. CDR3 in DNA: TGTGCCAGCAGTTTCCGGGTCCAAGGGGGTGAAAAACTGTTTTTT.

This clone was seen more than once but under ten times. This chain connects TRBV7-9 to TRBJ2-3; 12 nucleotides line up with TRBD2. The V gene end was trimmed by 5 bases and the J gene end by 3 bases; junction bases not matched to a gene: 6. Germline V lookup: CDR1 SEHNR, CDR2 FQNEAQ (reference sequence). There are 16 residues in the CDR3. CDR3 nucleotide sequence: TGTGCCAGCAGCCCTAGCGGGGGGGCCGATACAGATACGCAGTATTTT. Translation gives CASSPSGGADTDTQYF.

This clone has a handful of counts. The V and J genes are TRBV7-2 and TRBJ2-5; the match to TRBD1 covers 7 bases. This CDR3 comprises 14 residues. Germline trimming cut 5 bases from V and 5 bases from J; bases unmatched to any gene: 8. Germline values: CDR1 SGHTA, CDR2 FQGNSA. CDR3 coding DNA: TGTGCCAGCAGCCAACAGACAGGGTTTGAGACCCAGTACTTC. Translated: CASSQQTGFETQYF.

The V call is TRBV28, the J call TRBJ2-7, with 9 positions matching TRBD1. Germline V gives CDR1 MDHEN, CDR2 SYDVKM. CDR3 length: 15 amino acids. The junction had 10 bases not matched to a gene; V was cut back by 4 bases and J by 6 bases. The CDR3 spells CASSSPGTGKPEQYV. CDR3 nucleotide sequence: TGTGCCAGCAGTTCCCCCGGGACAGGGAAGCCCGAGCAGTACGTC.

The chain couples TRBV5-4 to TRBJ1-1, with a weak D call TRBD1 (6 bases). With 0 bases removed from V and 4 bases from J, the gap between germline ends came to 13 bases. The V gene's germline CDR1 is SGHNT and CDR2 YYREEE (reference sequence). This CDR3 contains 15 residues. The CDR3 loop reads CASSLDRATATEAFF. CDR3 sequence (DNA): TGTGCCAGCAGCTTGGACAGGGCCACGGCCACTGAAGCTTTCTTT.

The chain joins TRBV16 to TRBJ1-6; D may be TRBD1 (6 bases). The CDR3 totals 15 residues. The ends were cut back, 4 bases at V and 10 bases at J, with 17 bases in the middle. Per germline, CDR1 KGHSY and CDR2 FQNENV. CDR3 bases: TGTGCCAGCAGCCGCCTACAGGGATCAGGGTCACCCCTCCACTTT. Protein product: CASSRLQGSGSPLHF.

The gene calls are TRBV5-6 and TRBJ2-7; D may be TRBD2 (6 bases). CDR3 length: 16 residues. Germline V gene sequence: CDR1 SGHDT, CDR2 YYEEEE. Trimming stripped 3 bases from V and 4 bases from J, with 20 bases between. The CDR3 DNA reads TGTGCCAGCAGCTCCCCGCTCGGGGGAGTGAAATACGAGCAGTACGTC. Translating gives CASSSPLGGVKYEQYV.

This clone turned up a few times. CDR3 DNA: TGCGCCAGCAGCTTAAACCGGGGACAGGGCTTGACAGATACGCAGTATTTT. The encoded protein is CASSLNRGQGLTDTQYF. The chain combines TRBV5-1 with TRBJ2-3; 9 nucleotides line up with TRBD1. Germline assignment: CDR1 SGHRS and CDR2 YFSETQ. This CDR3 is built from 17 residues. V lost 2 bases, J lost 3 bases, and 10 bases stayed unmatched. Supplemented by reference TRBV5-1 and TRBJ2-3, the full variable domain reads KAGVTQTPRYLIKTRGQQVTLSCSPISGHRSVSWYQQTPGQGLQFLFEYFSETQRNKGNFPGRFSGRQFSNSRSEMNVSTLELGDSALYLCASSLNRGQGLTDTQYFGPGTRLTVL.

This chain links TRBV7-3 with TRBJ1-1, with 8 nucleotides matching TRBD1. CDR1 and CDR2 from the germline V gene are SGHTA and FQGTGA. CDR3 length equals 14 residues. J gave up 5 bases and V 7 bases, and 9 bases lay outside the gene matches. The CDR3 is CASKGAGGETEAFF. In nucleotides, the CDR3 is TGTGCCAGCAAGGGGGCAGGGGGCGAAACTGAAGCTTTCTTT. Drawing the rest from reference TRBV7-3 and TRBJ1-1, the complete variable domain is GAGVSQTPSNKVTEKGKYVELRCDPISGHTALYWYRQSLGQGPEFLIYFQGTGAADDSGLPNDRFFAVRPEGSVSTLKIQRTERGDSAVYLCASKGAGGETEAFFGQGTRLTVV.